These 26 T cell receptor beta chains were all obtained from the same sample, sequenced in a study of T cells in Graves' hyperthyroidism and ophthalmopathy (dated by TCRdb to the late 2010s). Libraries were made using multiplex PCR. Sequencing instrument: Illumina HiSeq 2000. The TCR beta CDR3 regions were amplified from RNA transcripts. For the first round of RT-PCR on the TCR CDR3, the HTBI primer set was used together with the Qiagen OneStep RT-PCR kit. The public reads were reprocessed in TCRdb via fastp at Q25 and MiXCR, keeping in-frame beta chains. Every distinct CDR3 protein forms one entry, paired with its most common genes and DNA. Across this sample there are some 690,000 distinct CDR3 sequences, with 17% seen only once. Clones ranked in the top ten supply 15% to 18% of the sample. What was sequenced was blood. All receptors derive from a man in his forties or fifties with Graves' hyperthyroidism.

This clonotype was counted many times. The V and J genes are TRBV28 and TRBJ2-7; 7 bases match TRBD1. Trimming cost V 6 bases and J 1 base; bases outside gene matches: 12. CDR1 and CDR2 (germline): MDHEN, SYDVKM. The CDR3 spans 16 residues. The CDR3 nucleotides read TGTGCCAGCAGGGAAAGACAGGGCAGTATATCCTACGAGCAGTACTTC. Encoded protein: CASRERQGSISYEQYF.

The rearrangement joins TRBV20-1 to TRBJ2-2; 8 bases match TRBD2. Germline V CDR1 and CDR2: DFQATT, SNEGSKA (reference sequence). The length of the CDR3 is 15 residues. V lost 1 base to trimming and J lost 0 bases; unmatched junction nucleotides: 1. Here the CDR3 DNA reads TGCAGTGCTAGAGCTAGCGGGCCGAACACCGGGGAGCTGTTTTTT. It specifies CSARASGPNTGELFF.

The genes are TRBV20-1 and TRBJ1-1; TRBD1 might be the D (5 bases). The CDR3 spans 14 residues. V was cut by 3 bases and J by 4 bases, with 15 bases left in between. From germline, CDR1 is DFQATT and CDR2 SNEGSKA (reference sequence). CDR3 residues: CSASRENWGTEAFF. The CDR3 DNA sequence: TGCAGTGCTAGCAGGGAAAATTGGGGCACTGAAGCTTTCTTT.

Only a few counts were recorded for this clonotype. The CDR3: CASSQGFGGTDYGYTF. CDR3 coding DNA: TGTGCCAGCAGCCAAGGTTTTGGGGGCACAGACTATGGCTACACCTTC. The chain carries TRBV3-2 and TRBJ1-2. TRBV3-2 is designated a pseudogene. This CDR3 region has 16 residues.

This clonotype occurred a few times. This chain uses TRBV27 with TRBJ2-3, with TRBD2 matching over 8 bases. The CDR3 consists of 13 residues. Germline V gene lookup returns CDR1 MNHEY and CDR2 SMNVEV (reference sequence). V lost 1 base to trimming and J lost 11 bases; unmatched junction nucleotides: 5. CDR3 coding DNA: TGTGCCAGCAGTTTATATGCGGGACTAGGGCAGTATTTT. As protein: CASSLYAGLGQYF.

This clonotype was counted a few times. The chain links TRBV20-1 to TRBJ1-1, with D perhaps TRBD1 (6 bases). The V gene's germline CDR1 is DFQATT and CDR2 SNEGSKA (reference sequence). The CDR3 is made up of 13 amino acids. The V end was cut by 3 bases, the J end by 3 bases, with 11 bases between. CDR3 DNA: TGCAGTGCTAGTCCCAGGGGCTACACTGAAGCTTTCTTT. It translates to CSASPRGYTEAFF.

The table lists this clonotype with many counts. The J gene is TRBJ2-1, the V gene TRBV20-1; D tentatively reads TRBD1 or TRBD2 (5 bases each). CDR1 and CDR2 (germline): DFQATT, SNEGSKA (reference sequence). This CDR3 comprises 12 residues. The V end lost 1 base, the J end lost 6 bases, and 7 bases lay between the germline ends. CDR3 residues: CSARGGVNEQFF. DNA for the CDR3: TGCAGTGCTAGAGGAGGGGTCAATGAGCAGTTCTTC.

The J gene is TRBJ2-5, the V gene TRBV6-1; maybe TRBD1 (5 bases). The germline CDR1 and CDR2 sequences are MNHNS and SASEGT. The CDR3 is 14 amino acids. V lost 6 bases to trimming and J lost 5 bases, with 16 bases between them. CDR3 nucleotides: TGTGCCAGCAGCCCAGTGGGTTCAGGGGAGACCCAGTACTTC. Translation: CASSPVGSGETQYF.

In its sample, this clonotype was seen many times. The V and J genes are TRBV29-1 and TRBJ2-7, with TRBD2 identical over 9 bases. CDR1 is SQVTM and CDR2 is ANQGSEA in the germline V gene. V lost 4 bases and J lost 6; bases outside the gene matches: 10. This CDR3 has 14 amino acids. In DNA form, the CDR3 reads TGCAGCGTTGCCCGTCTAGCGCGGGAGGGCGAGCAGTACTTC. Its protein is CSVARLAREGEQYF.

This clonotype was found many times. This chain links TRBV28 with TRBJ2-1; TRBD1 might be the D (5 bases). CDR1 and CDR2 (germline): MDHEN, SYDVKM. Trimming took off 6 bases at V and 10 bases at J, with 13 bases between the two ends. This CDR3 is 12 amino acids long. CDR3 nucleotide sequence: TGTGCCAGCAGGCAGGGATATGGGGAGCAGTTCTTC. Amino acid sequence: CASRQGYGEQFF.

This clonotype was seen repeatedly, ten times or more. The chain carries TRBV5-5 and TRBJ2-3, with TRBD2 identical over 14 bases. This CDR3 spans 15 amino acids. CDR1 SGHKS and CDR2 YYEKEE come from the germline V gene (reference sequence). The V segment lost 4 bases and the J segment 4 bases; nucleotides outside the gene matches: 2. The DNA of the CDR3 is TGTGCCAGCAGCACGGGACTAGCGGGAGCAGATACGCAGTATTTT. Its protein product is CASSTGLAGADTQYF.

The rearrangement links TRBV2 to TRBJ1-1, with D uncertain. Germline V gene sequence: CDR1 SNHLY, CDR2 FYNNEI. This CDR3 spans 16 amino acids. Trimming took off 5 bases at V and 4 bases at J, with 20 bases between the two ends. The CDR3: CASSKSRSTSLTEAFF. CDR3 DNA sequence: TGTGCCAGCAGTAAATCTAGGTCTACCTCTCTCACTGAAGCTTTCTTT.

Many counts were recorded for this clonotype. The rearrangement links TRBV28 to TRBJ1-3, with D uncertain. Germline CDR1 reads MDHEN; CDR2 reads SYDVKM. CDR3 length: 15 amino acids. V was trimmed by 4 bases and J by 3 bases, leaving 13 bases between them. CDR3 DNA: TGTGCCAGCAGTTCTGGTTTTGTGGTTGGAAACACCATATATTTT. It is translated as CASSSGFVVGNTIYF. Together with reference TRBV28 and TRBJ1-3, the CDR3 gives the full variable domain: DVKVTQSSRYLVKRTGEKVFLECVQDMDHENMFWYRQDPGLGLRLIYFSYDVKMKEKGDIPEGYSVSREKKERFSLILESASTNQTSMYLCASSSGFVVGNTIYFGEGSWLTVV.

This clonotype was detected a few times. V and J are TRBV3-1 and TRBJ2-3; D remains ambiguous. V shed 1 base and J shed 3 bases, with 11 bases lying between them. CDR1 and CDR2 from the germline V gene are LGHDT and YNNKEL (reference sequence). The CDR3 is made up of 15 amino acids. CDR3 in amino acids: CASSQGTLGTDTQYF. The CDR3 DNA follows: TGTGCCAGCAGCCAAGGGACCTTGGGGACAGATACGCAGTATTTT.

Ten or more counts support this clonotype. The rearrangement uses TRBV27 and TRBJ1-6; weak D call: TRBD1 (6 bases). Germline CDR1 reads MNHEY; CDR2 reads SMNVEV (reference sequence). This CDR3 is 15 amino acids long. Between the trimmed V and J ends, which lost 2 bases and 2 bases, there was a span of 7 bases. The CDR3 loop is CASSLRTAYNSPLHF. For the CDR3, the DNA is TGTGCCAGCAGTTTAAGGACAGCCTATAATTCACCCCTCCACTTT.

The rearrangement joins TRBV6-9 to TRBJ1-5, with no clear D. The V and J ends lost 3 bases and 7 bases respectively, with 10 bases between them. The germline V gene has CDR1 MNHGY and CDR2 SVAAGI. The CDR3 consists of 13 residues. The CDR3 spells CASSYQFGQPQHF. CDR3 nucleotide sequence: TGTGCCAGCAGTTACCAATTCGGGCAGCCCCAGCATTTT.

The sample holds many counts of this clonotype. The chain is built from TRBV11-2 and TRBJ1-1; tentatively, D is TRBD1 (6 bases). The V end lost 3 bases, the J end lost 0 bases, and 14 bases lay between the germline ends. This CDR3 contains 16 residues. CDR1 and CDR2 from the germline V gene are SGHAT and FQNNGV. The CDR3 sequence: CASSFGQTVLNTEAFF. CDR3 DNA: TGTGCCAGCAGCTTTGGACAGACAGTATTGAACACTGAAGCTTTCTTT.

This clonotype came up many times. This chain links TRBV28 with TRBJ1-1; D unresolved. The CDR3 sequence is 11 residues long. V shed 3 bases and J shed 9 bases, with 8 bases lying between them. From germline, CDR1 is MDHEN and CDR2 SYDVKM. DNA of the CDR3: TGTGCCAGCAGTTTCGGGCCCCAAGCTTTCTTT. Residues: CASSFGPQAFF.

The chain recombines TRBV6-5 with TRBJ2-7; D is possibly TRBD2 (6 bases). V was trimmed by 2 bases and J by 3 bases, leaving 14 bases between them. The CDR3 has 15 amino acids. Germline V gene lookup returns CDR1 MNHEY and CDR2 SVGAGI. CDR3 nucleotides: TGTGCCAGCAGTTACGGGGGACTCGAAATCTACGAGCAGTACTTC. Residues: CASSYGGLEIYEQYF.

The CDR3 loop is CASSQDSRPSEKLFF. CDR3 DNA sequence: TGCGCCAGCAGCCAAGATTCTAGGCCATCTGAAAAACTGTTTTTT. The V gene is TRBV4-1, the J gene TRBJ1-4; D remains unclear. The V gene's germline CDR1 is MGHRA and CDR2 YSYEKL. V was cut by 0 bases and J by 7 bases, with 12 bases left in between. The CDR3 runs 15 residues.

This clonotype was recorded at least ten times. The V and J genes are TRBV6-2 or TRBV6-3 and TRBJ2-2, with TRBD2 identical over 7 bases. The CDR3 loop spans 16 amino acids. The J segment lost 3 bases and the V segment lost 5 bases, leaving 9 bases of the junction unmatched. Germline V gene data show CDR1 as MNHEY and CDR2 as SVGEGT. CDR3 amino acids: CASSSRDYGDTGELFF. The CDR3 nucleotides are TGTGCCAGCAGTAGCCGGGACTACGGTGACACCGGGGAGCTGTTTTTT.

In this sample, this clonotype turned up many times. This rearrangement joins TRBV6-1 to TRBJ2-5; 13 bases fit TRBD2. The length of the CDR3 is 15 residues. After removal of 6 bases from V and 1 base from J, the junction contained 2 bases not matched to a gene. From germline, CDR1 is MNHNS and CDR2 SASEGT. CDR3 sequence (DNA): TGTGCCAGCAGGTGGACTAGCGGGAGCCAAGAGACCCAGTACTTC. It encodes CASRWTSGSQETQYF.

This clonotype was picked up many times. In nucleotides, the CDR3 is TGCGCCAGCAGTGAGGCTACTAGCGGAGCTAGCACAGATACGCAGTATTTT. Translated: CASSEATSGASTDTQYF. V gene TRBV10-1 combines with J gene TRBJ2-3, with 8 bases fitting TRBD2. V lost 2 bases to trimming and J lost 0 bases; unmatched junction nucleotides: 7. This CDR3 is built from 17 residues. The V gene's germline CDR1 is WNHNN and CDR2 SYGVQD (reference sequence).

This chain uses TRBV10-2 with TRBJ2-3; 7 positions match TRBD2. CDR1 is WSHSY and CDR2 is SAAADI in the germline V gene. There are 14 residues in the CDR3. V was pared by 8 bases and J by 3 bases, with 8 bases of the junction left unmatched. The CDR3 DNA is TGCGCCAGCTTATTCCGGGGAGGGACAGATACGCAGTATTTT. Translated: CASLFRGGTDTQYF.

V usage is TRBV6-1 and J usage is TRBJ2-1, with 15 bases matching TRBD2. V was pared by 6 bases and J by 7 bases, with 10 bases of the junction left unmatched. The CDR3 runs 17 residues. CDR1 and CDR2 (germline): MNHNS, SASEGT. Written as DNA, the CDR3 is TGTGCCAGCAGCCGGGGCACCGGGACTAGCGGGAGGAATGAGCAGTTCTTC. It yields the protein CASSRGTGTSGRNEQFF.

J is TRBJ1-1 and V is TRBV20-1; D remains unclear. Between the trimmed V and J ends, which lost 1 base and 3 bases, there was a span of 12 bases. The CDR3 spans 14 residues. CDR1 and CDR2 (germline): DFQATT, SNEGSKA (reference sequence). CDR3 sequence reads: CSARGVGAYTEAFF. CDR3 nucleotides: TGCAGTGCTAGAGGTGTCGGAGCCTACACTGAAGCTTTCTTT.